Listed below are T cell receptor beta chains from one sample, sequenced in a study of beta chain features in type 1 diabetes. The table came from immunoSEQ multiplex PCR; TCRdb's copy has only in-frame clones and leaves some out. The table has about 160,000 clones, roughly 9% seen once. Sequencing was done on a sample of central memory CD4+ T cells from blood. The receptors originated from a woman aged 25 to 39 with type 1 diabetes. The CDR3 runs from the conserved cysteine through the conserved F or W. The D gene is left open where the match is weak. Clone size is stated in some rows and not others, as once, few, many or a class when expanded.

cdr3_nt cdr3_aa j_call clone_size v_call d_call
TGCGCCAGCAGCTGGACGACTAGCGGGAGAGGTGGGGCCAACGTCCTGACTTTC CASSWTTSGRGGANVLTF TRBJ2-6 . TRBV5-1 TRBD2
TGCGCCAGCAGCTTATTACAGGGGGCGGACAACTATGGCTACACCTTC CASSLLQGADNYGYTF TRBJ1-2 few TRBV5-1 TRBD1
TGTGCCAGCAGCAAAAACGGGTGTCGCACAGATACGCAGTATTTT CASSKNGCRTDTQYF TRBJ2-3 . TRBV21-1 .
TGTGCCACCTCTCCTCGAGCGGGGAACACCGGGGAGCTGTTTTTT CATSPRAGNTGELFF TRBJ2-2 . TRBV27 .
TGTGCTAGCAGCATAACAGGGTCTTTAACAGATACGCAGTATTTT CASSITGSLTDTQYF TRBJ2-3 . TRBV7-7 .
TGTGCCAGCAGCTTAGAGGCGCTAGCGGGAGGGCTCTCCTACGAGCAGTACTTC CASSLEALAGGLSYEQYF TRBJ2-7 few TRBV11-2 TRBD2
TGTGCCAGCAGCCTCCAGGGTAATGGGGAAGCTTTCTTT CASSLQGNGEAFF TRBJ1-1 few TRBV9 .
TGTGCCAGCACTATGAGGGCGACAAATGGCTACACCTTC CASTMRATNGYTF TRBJ1-2 few TRBV5-6 .
TGTGCCAGCTCTGCCAGGGGTGGCACCGGGGAGCTGTTTTTT CASSARGGTGELFF TRBJ2-2 few TRBV18 .
TGTGCCAGCAGTTACCTCGGGACTAGTCGATACGAGCAGTACTTC CASSYLGTSRYEQYF TRBJ2-7 few TRBV6-6 TRBD2
TGCGCCAGCAGCGTGTCCGGAGGGGGCGCTTACATTCAGTACTTC CASSVSGGGAYIQYF TRBJ2-4 few TRBV5-1 .
TGTGCCAGCAGCGTAGAAGAGCACAACTATGGCTACACCTTC CASSVEEHNYGYTF TRBJ1-2 . TRBV9 .
TGTGCCAGCAGCACGGGGGCAGGGGGCGGTCAGCCCCAGCATTTT CASSTGAGGGQPQHF TRBJ1-5 . TRBV5-6 TRBD1
TGTGCCAGCAGTTACGGCCAGGGGGCCGTTGATGGCTACACCTTC CASSYGQGAVDGYTF TRBJ1-2 . TRBV6-6 TRBD1
TGTGCCAGCAGGGTCCCGGGACAGGGTAACTATGGCTACACCTTC CASRVPGQGNYGYTF TRBJ1-2 . TRBV6-1 TRBD1
TGTGCCAGCACGTCGGGTACAGATACGCAGTATTTT CASTSGTDTQYF TRBJ2-3 . TRBV28 .
TGTGCCAGCAGTTCGGAGGGGTTTGGGAACACTGAAGCTTTCTTT CASSSEGFGNTEAFF TRBJ1-1 . TRBV6-5 .
TGTGCCAGCAGCGGAGGACTAGGTTCCTACAATGAGCAGTTCTTC CASSGGLGSYNEQFF TRBJ2-1 few TRBV9 TRBD2
TGCGCCAGCAGCATATCGGGATCATCCTACGAGCAGTACTTC CASSISGSSYEQYF TRBJ2-7 few TRBV5-1 .
TGTGCCAGCAGCTTAGGGGCGAACAATGAGCAGTTCTTC CASSLGANNEQFF TRBJ2-1 few TRBV7-3 .
TGTGCCAGCTCCCCCGGACAGGGAGATGGCTACACCTTC CASSPGQGDGYTF TRBJ1-2 few TRBV18 TRBD1
TGTGCCAGCAGTGAAGTGTCGGGACTAAACATTCAGTACTTC CASSEVSGLNIQYF TRBJ2-4 . TRBV6-1 .
TGTGCCAGCAGTTTACAGGCTCTTAGTGGCTACACCTTC CASSLQALSGYTF TRBJ1-2 . TRBV27 .
TGTGCCAGCAGACCTGACAGGGGGCGAGGGGGTAACTATGGCTACACCTTC CASRPDRGRGGNYGYTF TRBJ1-2 . TRBV28 TRBD1